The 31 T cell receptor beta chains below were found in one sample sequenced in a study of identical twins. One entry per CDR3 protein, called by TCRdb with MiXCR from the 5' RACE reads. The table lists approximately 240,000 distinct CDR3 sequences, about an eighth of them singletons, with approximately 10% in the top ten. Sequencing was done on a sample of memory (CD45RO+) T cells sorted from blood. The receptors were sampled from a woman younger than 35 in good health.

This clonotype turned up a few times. The CDR3, as DNA: TGTGCCAGCCTTCTGGGACAGATCTACAATGAGCAGTTCTTC. Its protein is CASLLGQIYNEQFF. V usage is TRBV7-9 and J usage is TRBJ2-1, with 7 bases matching TRBD1. CDR3 size: 14 residues. Trimming took 8 bases from V and 3 from J; bases not matched to a gene: 7. Per germline, CDR1 SEHNR and CDR2 FQNEAQ (reference sequence).

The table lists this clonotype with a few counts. DNA for the CDR3: TGTGCCTCCGAAAGAGGTCAGGGGTCCTACGAGCAGTACTTC. It encodes CASERGQGSYEQYF. The V gene is TRBV6-1, the J gene TRBJ2-7; perhaps TRBD1 as D (6 bases). The V end was cut by 11 bases, the J end by 1 base, with 18 bases between. This CDR3 comprises 14 residues. The germline V gene encodes CDR1 MNHNS and CDR2 SASEGT.

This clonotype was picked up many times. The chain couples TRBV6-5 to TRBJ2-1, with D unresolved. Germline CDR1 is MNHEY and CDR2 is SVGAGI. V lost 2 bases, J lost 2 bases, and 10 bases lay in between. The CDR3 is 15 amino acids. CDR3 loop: CASSYAARTYNEQFF. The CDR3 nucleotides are TGTGCCAGCAGTTACGCGGCTAGAACCTACAATGAGCAGTTCTTC.

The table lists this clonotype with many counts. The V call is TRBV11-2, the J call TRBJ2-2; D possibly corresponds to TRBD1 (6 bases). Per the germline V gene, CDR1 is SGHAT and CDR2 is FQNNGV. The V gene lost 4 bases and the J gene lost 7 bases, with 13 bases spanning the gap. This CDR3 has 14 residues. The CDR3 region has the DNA TGTGCCAGCAGCTCCGTTCGAGGGGGCGGGGAGCTGTTTTTT. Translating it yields CASSSVRGGGELFF.

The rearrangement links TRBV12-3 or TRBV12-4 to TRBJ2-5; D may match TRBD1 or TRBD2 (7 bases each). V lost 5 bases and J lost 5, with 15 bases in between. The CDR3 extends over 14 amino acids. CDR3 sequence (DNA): TGTGCCAGCAGTGACCAGGGGGGGTGGGAGACCCAGTACTTC. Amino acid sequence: CASSDQGGWETQYF.

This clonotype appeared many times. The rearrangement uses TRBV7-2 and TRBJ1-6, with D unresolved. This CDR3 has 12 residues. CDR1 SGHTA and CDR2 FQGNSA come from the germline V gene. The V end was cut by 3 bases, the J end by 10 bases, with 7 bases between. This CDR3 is CASSFTRSPLHF. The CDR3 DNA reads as TGTGCCAGCAGCTTCACGAGGTCACCCCTCCACTTT.

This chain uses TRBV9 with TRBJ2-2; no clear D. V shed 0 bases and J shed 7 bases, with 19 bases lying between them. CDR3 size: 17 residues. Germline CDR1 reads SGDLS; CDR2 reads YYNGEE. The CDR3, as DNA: TGTGCCAGCAGCGTAGCGGGTCAAACCTCAGTGGGCGGGGAGCTGTTTTTT. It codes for CASSVAGQTSVGGELFF.

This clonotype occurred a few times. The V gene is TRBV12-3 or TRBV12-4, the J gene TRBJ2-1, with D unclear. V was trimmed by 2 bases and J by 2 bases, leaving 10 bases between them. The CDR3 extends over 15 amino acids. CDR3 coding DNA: TGTGCCAGCAGTTTATCGGTTTGGGCCTACAATGAGCAGTTCTTC. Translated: CASSLSVWAYNEQFF.

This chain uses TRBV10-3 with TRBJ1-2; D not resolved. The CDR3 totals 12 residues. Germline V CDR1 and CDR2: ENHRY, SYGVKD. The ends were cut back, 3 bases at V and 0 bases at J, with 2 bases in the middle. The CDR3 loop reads CAISEANYGYTF. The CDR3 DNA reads TGTGCCATCAGTGAAGCTAACTATGGCTACACCTTC.

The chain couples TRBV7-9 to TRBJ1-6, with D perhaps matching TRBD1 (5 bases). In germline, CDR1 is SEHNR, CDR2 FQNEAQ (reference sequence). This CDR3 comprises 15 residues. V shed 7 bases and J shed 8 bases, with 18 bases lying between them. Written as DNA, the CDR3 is TGTGCCAGCACCGTCGGGGGGTCTCGATATTCACCCCTCCACTTT. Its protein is CASTVGGSRYSPLHF.

In DNA, the CDR3 is TGCAGTGCCACCGGGACTAGCGGGAGGCATGAGCAGTTCTTC. Translation: CSATGTSGRHEQFF. The chain couples TRBV20-1 to TRBJ2-1; 15 bases line up with TRBD2. CDR1 and CDR2 (germline): DFQATT, SNEGSKA (reference sequence). V shed 6 bases and J 8 bases; nucleotides not matched to a gene: 5. The CDR3 loop spans 14 amino acids.

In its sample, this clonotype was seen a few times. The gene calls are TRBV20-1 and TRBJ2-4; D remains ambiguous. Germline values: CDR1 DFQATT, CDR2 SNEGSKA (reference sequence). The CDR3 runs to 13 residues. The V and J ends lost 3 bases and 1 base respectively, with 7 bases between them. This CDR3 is CSASLPAKNIQYF. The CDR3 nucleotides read TGCAGTGCTAGTCTCCCGGCCAAAAACATTCAGTACTTC.

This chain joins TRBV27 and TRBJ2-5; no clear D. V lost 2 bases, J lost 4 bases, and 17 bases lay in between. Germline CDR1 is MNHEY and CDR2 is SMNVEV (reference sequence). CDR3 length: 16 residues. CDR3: CASSLGPPGTIETQYF. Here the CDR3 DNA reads TGTGCCAGCAGTTTAGGACCCCCCGGAACTATAGAGACCCAGTACTTC.

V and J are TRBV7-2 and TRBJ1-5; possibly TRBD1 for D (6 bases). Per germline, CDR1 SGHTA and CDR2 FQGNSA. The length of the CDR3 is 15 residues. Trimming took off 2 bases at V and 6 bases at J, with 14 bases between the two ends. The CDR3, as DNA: TGTGCCAGCAGCTTAACACGGGGGGCCGGTCAGCCCCAGCATTTT. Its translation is CASSLTRGAGQPQHF.

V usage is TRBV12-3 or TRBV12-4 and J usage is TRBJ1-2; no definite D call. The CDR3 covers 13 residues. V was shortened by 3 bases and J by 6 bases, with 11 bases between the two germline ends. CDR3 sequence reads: CASSFLGVDGYTF. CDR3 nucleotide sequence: TGTGCCAGCAGTTTCCTGGGAGTCGATGGCTACACCTTC.

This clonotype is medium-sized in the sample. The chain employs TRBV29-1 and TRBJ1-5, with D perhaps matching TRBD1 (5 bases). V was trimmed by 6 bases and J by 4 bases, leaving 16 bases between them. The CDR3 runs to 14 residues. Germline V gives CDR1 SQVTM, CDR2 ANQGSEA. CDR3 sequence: CSVVPSGSNQPQHF. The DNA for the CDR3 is TGCAGCGTGGTCCCCTCAGGGTCGAATCAGCCCCAGCATTTT.

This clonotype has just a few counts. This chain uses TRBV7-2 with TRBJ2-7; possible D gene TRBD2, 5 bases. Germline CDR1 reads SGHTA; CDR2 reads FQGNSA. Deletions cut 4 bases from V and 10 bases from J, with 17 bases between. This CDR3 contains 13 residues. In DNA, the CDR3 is TGTGCCAGCAGCTCCTATGGGAGAGAAGTACAGTACTTC. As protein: CASSSYGREVQYF.

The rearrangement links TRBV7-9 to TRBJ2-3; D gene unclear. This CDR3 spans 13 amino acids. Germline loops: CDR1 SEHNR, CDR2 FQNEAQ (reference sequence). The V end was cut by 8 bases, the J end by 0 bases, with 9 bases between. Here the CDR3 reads CASVPVSTDTQYF. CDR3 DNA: TGTGCCAGCGTCCCCGTTAGCACAGATACGCAGTATTTT.

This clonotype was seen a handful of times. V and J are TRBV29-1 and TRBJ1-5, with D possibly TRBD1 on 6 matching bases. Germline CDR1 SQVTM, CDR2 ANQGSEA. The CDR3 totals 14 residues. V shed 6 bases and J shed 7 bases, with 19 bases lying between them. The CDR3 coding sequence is TGCAGCGTGAGGGAGGGTGGAGGGGGACAGCCCCAGCATTTT. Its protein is CSVREGGGGQPQHF.

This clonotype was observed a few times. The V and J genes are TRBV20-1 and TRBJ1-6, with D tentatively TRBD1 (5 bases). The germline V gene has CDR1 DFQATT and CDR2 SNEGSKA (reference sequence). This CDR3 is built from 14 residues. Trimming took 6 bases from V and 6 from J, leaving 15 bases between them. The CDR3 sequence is CSAGSGTGNSPLHF. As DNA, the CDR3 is TGCAGTGCCGGATCCGGGACGGGTAATTCACCCCTCCACTTT.

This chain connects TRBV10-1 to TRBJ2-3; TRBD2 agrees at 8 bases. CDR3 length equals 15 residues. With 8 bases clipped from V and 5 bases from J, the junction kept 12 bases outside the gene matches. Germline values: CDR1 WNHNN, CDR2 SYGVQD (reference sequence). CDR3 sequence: CASGAGAGAGDTQYF. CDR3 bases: TGCGCCAGCGGGGCCGGAGCGGGAGCTGGAGATACGCAGTATTTT.

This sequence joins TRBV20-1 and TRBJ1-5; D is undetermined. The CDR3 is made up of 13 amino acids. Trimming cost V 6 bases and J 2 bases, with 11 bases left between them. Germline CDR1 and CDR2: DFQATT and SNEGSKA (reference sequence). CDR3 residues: CSARTGGNQPQHF. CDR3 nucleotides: TGCAGTGCCCGAACGGGAGGCAATCAGCCCCAGCATTTT.

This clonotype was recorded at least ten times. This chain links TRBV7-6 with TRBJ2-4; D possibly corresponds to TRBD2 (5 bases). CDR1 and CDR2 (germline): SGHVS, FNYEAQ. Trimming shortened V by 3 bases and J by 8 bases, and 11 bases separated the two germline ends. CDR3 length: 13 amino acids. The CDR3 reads CASSLRDGDIQYF. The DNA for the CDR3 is TGTGCCAGCAGCTTGAGGGATGGTGACATTCAGTACTTC.

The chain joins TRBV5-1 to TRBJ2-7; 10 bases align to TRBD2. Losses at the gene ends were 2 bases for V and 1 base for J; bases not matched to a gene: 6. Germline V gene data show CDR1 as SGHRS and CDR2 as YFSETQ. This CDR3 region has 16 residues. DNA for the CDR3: TGCGCCAGCAGCTTTCTGATTAGCGGGGGGTCCTACGAGCAGTACTTC. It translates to CASSFLISGGSYEQYF.

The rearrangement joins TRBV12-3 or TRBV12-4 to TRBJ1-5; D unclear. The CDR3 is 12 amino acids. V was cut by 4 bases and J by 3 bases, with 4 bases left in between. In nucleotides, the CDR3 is TGTGCCAGCAGTTACCCCAATCAGCCCCAGCATTTT. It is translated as CASSYPNQPQHF.

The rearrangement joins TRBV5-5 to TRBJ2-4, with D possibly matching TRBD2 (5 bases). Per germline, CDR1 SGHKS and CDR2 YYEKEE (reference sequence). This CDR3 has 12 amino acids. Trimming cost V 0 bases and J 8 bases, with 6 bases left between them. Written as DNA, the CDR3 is TGTGCCAGCAGCTTGGCCGGGGACATTCAGTACTTC. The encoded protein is CASSLAGDIQYF.

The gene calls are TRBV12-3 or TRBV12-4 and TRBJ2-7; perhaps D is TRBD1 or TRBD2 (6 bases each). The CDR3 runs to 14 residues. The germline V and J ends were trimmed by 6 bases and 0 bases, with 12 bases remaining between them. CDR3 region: CASSKGGSSYEQYF. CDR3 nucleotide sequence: TGTGCCAGCAGCAAGGGGGGTAGCTCCTACGAGCAGTACTTC.

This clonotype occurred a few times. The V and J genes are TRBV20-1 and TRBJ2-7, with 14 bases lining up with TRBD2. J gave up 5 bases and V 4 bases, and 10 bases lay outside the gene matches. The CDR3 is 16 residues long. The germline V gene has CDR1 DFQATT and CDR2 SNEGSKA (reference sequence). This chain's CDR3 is CSATPGLAGVGHEQYF. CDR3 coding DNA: TGCAGTGCTACCCCGGGACTAGCGGGAGTGGGCCACGAGCAGTACTTC.

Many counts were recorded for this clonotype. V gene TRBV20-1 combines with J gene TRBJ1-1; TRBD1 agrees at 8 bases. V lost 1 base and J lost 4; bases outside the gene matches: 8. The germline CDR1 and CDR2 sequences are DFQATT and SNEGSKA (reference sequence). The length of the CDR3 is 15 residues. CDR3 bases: TGCAGTGCTAGAGCTCCGGACAGGGCTGCCACTGAAGCTTTCTTT. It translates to CSARAPDRAATEAFF.

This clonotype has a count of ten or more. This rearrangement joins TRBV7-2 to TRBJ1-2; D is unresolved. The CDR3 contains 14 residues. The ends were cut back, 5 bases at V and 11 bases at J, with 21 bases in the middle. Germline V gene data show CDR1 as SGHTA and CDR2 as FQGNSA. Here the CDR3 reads CASSPKPAGIKYTF. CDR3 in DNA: TGTGCCAGCAGCCCCAAGCCCGCGGGGATCAAGTACACCTTC.

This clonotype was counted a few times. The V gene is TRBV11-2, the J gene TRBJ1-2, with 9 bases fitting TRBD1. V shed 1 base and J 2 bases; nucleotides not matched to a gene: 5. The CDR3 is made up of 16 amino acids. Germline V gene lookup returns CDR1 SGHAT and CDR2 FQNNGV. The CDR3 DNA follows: TGTGCCAGCAGCTTAGGGGGACAGGGCGGGAACTATGGCTACACCTTC. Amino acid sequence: CASSLGGQGGNYGYTF.